This entry lists 10 T cell receptor beta chains sequenced from one sample in a study of T-cell reconstitution after alpha-beta-depleted transplantation in children. Researchers prepared the TCRbeta library using unique molecular identifiers, the study reports. In TCRdb, the PCR reads were re-called with MiXCR into one record per CDR3 protein. The table records 400,000 to 500,000 distinct CDR3 sequences, about a tenth of them present only once. The input for sequencing was PBMCs from the stem cell graft donor, taken from the stem cell graft. The receptor set was obtained from a human donor who donated a stem cell graft to a child with acute myeloid leukemia.

This clonotype has just a few counts. This chain joins TRBV11-2 and TRBJ1-5; D is perhaps TRBD1 (5 bases). The CDR3 sequence is 18 residues long. Germline assignment: CDR1 SGHAT and CDR2 FQNNGV. V was cut by 6 bases and J by 0 bases, with 21 bases left in between. The CDR3 region is CASSRTRIPLYSNQPQHF. In nucleotides, the CDR3 is TGTGCCAGCAGTCGGACAAGAATCCCTCTTTATAGCAATCAGCCCCAGCATTTT.

This clonotype has more than one count but fewer than ten. The genes are TRBV29-1 and TRBJ2-4; D is undetermined. The V gene lost 4 bases and the J gene lost 1 base, with 11 bases spanning the gap. In germline, CDR1 is SQVTM, CDR2 ANQGSEA. This CDR3 is 14 amino acids long. The CDR3 sequence: CSVGYSSAKNIQYF. The CDR3 DNA reads TGCAGCGTTGGTTACAGTTCGGCCAAAAACATTCAGTACTTC.

The chain joins TRBV7-8 to TRBJ1-2; D remains ambiguous. In germline, CDR1 is SGHVS, CDR2 FQNEAQ. V lost 4 bases, J lost 0 bases, and 9 bases lay in between. There are 14 residues in the CDR3. The CDR3 is CASSSTSPNYGYTF. The CDR3 DNA is TGTGCCAGCAGCTCGACCAGCCCTAACTATGGCTACACCTTC.

This clonotype has a handful of counts. The rearrangement joins TRBV6-5 to TRBJ2-5; D may correspond to TRBD1 or TRBD2 (5 bases each). Trimming stripped 1 base from V and 2 bases from J, with 17 bases between. This CDR3 has 17 residues. Germline V gene sequence: CDR1 MNHEY, CDR2 SVGAGI. Here the CDR3 reads CASSYFPQGRNQETQYF. CDR3 coding DNA: TGTGCCAGCAGTTACTTCCCGCAGGGACGGAATCAAGAGACCCAGTACTTC.

The CDR3 sequence: CASSLAANYGYTF. Here the CDR3 DNA reads TGTGCCAGCAGCTTAGCAGCTAACTATGGCTACACCTTC. This chain uses TRBV7-2 with TRBJ1-2; D is undetermined. The CDR3 totals 13 residues. V was pared by 0 bases and J by 0 bases, with 2 bases between. CDR1 and CDR2 from the germline V gene are SGHTA and FQGNSA.

This clonotype was detected only a few times. This sequence joins TRBV24-1 and TRBJ2-5, with 9 bases matching TRBD1. CDR3 length equals 14 residues. Per germline, CDR1 KGHDR and CDR2 SFDVKD. The ends lost 5 bases at V and 7 bases at J; junction bases unmatched: 7. This chain's CDR3 is CATSAGQGLGTQYF. DNA for the CDR3: TGTGCCACCAGTGCTGGACAGGGGCTGGGGACCCAGTACTTC.

Only a few counts were recorded for this clonotype. The chain carries TRBV29-1 and TRBJ2-5; 11 bases agree with TRBD2. Germline CDR1 is SQVTM and CDR2 is ANQGSEA. The CDR3 is made up of 14 amino acids. The V gene end was trimmed by 4 bases and the J gene end by 7 bases; junction bases not matched to a gene: 8. The CDR3 protein is CSVASGGQVGTQYF. For the CDR3, the DNA is TGCAGCGTTGCTAGCGGGGGGCAGGTTGGGACCCAGTACTTC.

V usage is TRBV3-1 and J usage is TRBJ2-1; D ambiguous. The CDR3 consists of 13 residues. Germline V gene lookup returns CDR1 LGHDT and CDR2 YNNKEL (reference sequence). The V end was cut by 1 base, the J end by 4 bases, with 5 bases between. CDR3 sequence: CASSQVWYNEQFF. For the CDR3, the DNA is TGTGCCAGCAGCCAAGTGTGGTACAATGAGCAGTTCTTC.

The genes are TRBV30 and TRBJ2-5; D is perhaps TRBD1 (5 bases). This CDR3 contains 14 residues. The V end was cut by 2 bases, the J end by 0 bases, with 10 bases between. Germline lookup yields CDR1 GTSNPN and CDR2 SVGIG (reference sequence). CDR3 region: CAWSTLGDQETQYF. CDR3 nucleotides: TGTGCCTGGAGTACTCTAGGGGACCAAGAGACCCAGTACTTC.

This clonotype has more than one count but fewer than ten. The CDR3, as DNA: TGTGCCAGCAGCTCCGTACCCCATCTCTACGAGCAGTACTTC. Translating gives CASSSVPHLYEQYF. The chain joins TRBV7-2 to TRBJ2-7; D not certain. There are 14 residues in the CDR3. The V gene lost 4 bases and the J gene lost 3 bases, with 13 bases spanning the gap. CDR1 and CDR2 from the germline V gene are SGHTA and FQGNSA.